A selection of T cell receptor beta chains follows, all from one sample in a study of blood T cell repertoires in COVID-19. The table came from immunoSEQ multiplex PCR; TCRdb's copy has only in-frame clones and leaves some out. Of around 98,000 clones listed, roughly 82% are singletons. Sequences were obtained from peripheral blood. The receptors shown here come from a man between 65 and 79 years old with active or convalescent COVID-19. CDR3s include the opening cysteine and the closing phenylalanine or tryptophan. D genes are given only for firm matches. Clone size, where shown, is once, few, many, or a class for clones that have expanded.

V,J,D,size,CDR3,DNA
TRBV2,TRBJ1-4,TRBD1,.,CASSLDRANEKLFF,TGTGCCAGCAGTCTGGACAGGGCTAATGAAAAACTGTTTTTT
TRBV4-3,TRBJ2-7,TRBD1,few,CASSQGTGLPYEQYF,TGCGCCAGCAGCCAAGGGACAGGCCTACCCTACGAGCAGTACTTC
TRBV28,TRBJ2-5,TRBD1,.,CASRTWAGTGVEGTQYF,TGTGCCAGCAGAACCTGGGCCGGGACAGGGGTTGAAGGGACCCAGTACTTC
TRBV14,TRBJ1-5,.,few,CASSQVTGREQPQHF,TGTGCCAGCAGCCAAGTGACGGGAAGGGAACAGCCCCAGCATTTT
TRBV4-2,TRBJ2-2,TRBD2,few,CASSQDLRTSGLTGELFF,TGTGCCAGCAGCCAAGATCTCCGAACTAGCGGATTGACCGGGGAGCTGTTTTTT
TRBV25-1,TRBJ1-5,.,.,CASRQGNQPQHF,TGTGCCAGCAGACAGGGCAATCAGCCCCAGCATTTT
TRBV3-1/TRBV3-2,TRBJ2-1,.,.,CASSPTGFEQFF,TGTGCCAGCAGCCCCACAGGGTTTGAGCAGTTCTTC
TRBV9,TRBJ2-2,.,.,CASSVGPGASGELFF,TGTGCCAGCAGCGTAGGGCCAGGGGCCTCCGGGGAGCTGTTTTTT
TRBV7-9,TRBJ2-7,.,few,CASSFSREQYF,TGTGCCAGCAGCTTCTCGCGGGAGCAGTACTTC
TRBV11-3,TRBJ2-7,TRBD1,.,CASSSPGTGSSYEQYF,TGTGCCAGCAGTTCGCCCGGGACAGGGAGCTCCTACGAGCAGTACTTC
TRBV3-1/TRBV3-2,TRBJ2-7,TRBD1,.,CASSHRTGSYEQYF,TGTGCCAGCAGCCACAGGACAGGATCCTACGAGCAGTACTTC
TRBV10-1,TRBJ2-1,TRBD1,.,CASSPRTGDEQFF,TGCGCCAGCAGTCCGCGGACAGGGGATGAGCAGTTCTTC
TRBV18,TRBJ1-6,.,once,CASSPESTNSPLHF,TGTGCCAGCTCACCAGAAAGCACTAATTCACCCCTCCACTTT
TRBV29-1,TRBJ2-1,.,.,CSGGSYNEQFF,TGCAGCGGAGGCTCCTACAATGAGCAGTTCTTC
TRBV6-2/TRBV6-3,TRBJ1-1,TRBD1,.,CASSYPAPGTGINMNTEAFF,TGTGCCAGCAGTTACCCTGCCCCCGGGACAGGGATTAATATGAACACTGAAGCTTTCTTT
TRBV11-3,TRBJ1-1,TRBD1,few,CASSLRHGTGVTEAFF,TGTGCCAGCAGCTTACGCCATGGGACAGGGGTGACTGAAGCTTTCTTT
TRBV7-2,TRBJ2-2,.,.,CAIYLGGGAGELFF,TGTGCCATCTACTTAGGGGGGGGCGCCGGGGAGCTGTTTTTT
TRBV27,TRBJ1-4,.,.,CASSSWGDREKLFF,TGTGCCAGCAGCTCCTGGGGGGATCGGGAAAAACTGTTTTTT
TRBV10-3,TRBJ2-1,TRBD2,.,CAISERWASGGRGSSYNEQFF,TGTGCCATCAGTGAGCGGTGGGCTAGCGGGGGCCGGGGTAGCTCCTACAATGAGCAGTTCTTC
TRBV13,TRBJ2-2,TRBD1,.,CASTQVVTGGTGELFF,TGTGCCAGCACCCAGGTAGTGACAGGGGGCACCGGGGAGCTGTTTTTT
TRBV7-9,TRBJ1-6,.,.,CASRRGEELAALHF,TGTGCCAGCAGGCGAGGTGAAGAACTTGCGGCCCTCCACTTT
TRBV30,TRBJ2-3,TRBD2,.,CAWSAPGGSDTQYF,TGTGCCTGGAGTGCCCCGGGAGGGTCAGATACGCAGTATTTT
TRBV5-1,TRBJ2-6,.,.,CASSKPGGSGANVLTF,TGCGCCAGCAGCAAGCCCGGTGGCTCTGGGGCCAACGTCCTGACTTTC
TRBV3-1/TRBV3-2,TRBJ1-2,.,once,CASSQEWGRYGYTF,TGTGCCAGCAGCCAAGAGTGGGGCCGCTATGGCTACACCTTC
TRBV5-4,TRBJ2-5,TRBD1,.,CASSIRQGARETQYF,TGTGCCAGCAGCATACGACAGGGGGCGAGGGAGACCCAGTACTTC
TRBV18,TRBJ2-1,.,.,CASSAPGGRTEEQFF,TGTGCCAGCTCGGCCCCGGGCGGTCGGACAGAGGAGCAGTTCTTC
TRBV18,TRBJ1-1,.,.,CASSPSRYTEAFF,TGTGCCAGCTCACCGTCTCGGTACACTGAAGCTTTCTTT
TRBV5-1,TRBJ1-1,.,.,CASSSGQSRPEAFF,TGCGCCAGCAGCTCCGGACAGAGCCGCCCTGAAGCTTTCTTT
TRBV4-2,TRBJ1-4,TRBD1,few,CASSQPGQGTANEKLFF,TGTGCCAGCAGCCAACCCGGACAGGGTACCGCTAATGAAAAACTGTTTTTT
TRBV7-9,TRBJ2-3,TRBD1,once,CASSFDRVADTQYF,TGTGCCAGCAGCTTCGACAGGGTGGCTGATACGCAGTATTTT
TRBV12-3/TRBV12-4,TRBJ2-7,.,.,CASSLGGSYEQYF,TGTGCCAGCTCGCTGGGGGGCTCCTACGAGCAGTACTTC
TRBV5-1,TRBJ2-1,TRBD2,.,CASSLASGGNEQFF,TGCGCCAGCAGCTTGGCTAGCGGGGGGAACGAGCAGTTCTTC
TRBV4-1,TRBJ1-5,.,.,CASSQDPVRSNQPQHF,TGCGCCAGCAGCCAAGACCCGGTGAGGAGCAATCAGCCCCAGCATTTT
TRBV7-8,TRBJ2-1,TRBD2,few,CASSLGSGGANEQFF,TGTGCCAGCAGCTTAGGTAGCGGGGGGGCCAATGAGCAGTTCTTC
TRBV28,TRBJ1-5,.,few,CASSLYSNQPQHF,TGTGCCAGCAGTTTGTATAGCAATCAGCCCCAGCATTTT
TRBV6-5,TRBJ2-7,.,.,CASSYIDEQYF,TGTGCCAGCAGTTATATAGACGAGCAGTACTTC
TRBV2,TRBJ1-2,.,.,CASSEGWGRDYGYTF,TGTGCCAGCAGTGAAGGTTGGGGGCGCGACTATGGCTACACCTTC
TRBV5-6,TRBJ1-4,TRBD1,.,CASSRLTGVEEKLFF,TGTGCCAGCAGCAGGCTTACAGGGGTTGAGGAAAAACTGTTTTTT
TRBV3-1/TRBV3-2,TRBJ2-2,TRBD1,.,CASSQGDRPTGELFF,TGTGCCAGCAGCCAAGGGGACAGACCGACCGGGGAGCTGTTTTTT
TRBV4-3,TRBJ2-4,TRBD2,.,CASSQGLAGGPGNIQYF,TGCGCCAGCAGCCAAGGACTAGCGGGGGGGCCGGGTAACATTCAGTACTTC
TRBV10-3,TRBJ2-2,.,.,CAISESPGLANTGELFF,TGTGCCATCAGTGAGTCGCCCGGACTTGCGAACACCGGGGAGCTGTTTTTT
TRBV28,TRBJ2-7,.,.,CASISGFGGEQYF,TGTGCCAGCATATCAGGCTTTGGTGGCGAGCAGTACTTC
TRBV19,TRBJ2-7,.,.,CASSIGAHRSSEQYF,TGTGCCAGTAGTATTGGGGCCCATCGTTCCTCCGAGCAGTACTTC
TRBV4-1,TRBJ1-1,.,.,CASSQDWGETEAFF,TGCGCCAGCAGCCAAGATTGGGGGGAAACTGAAGCTTTCTTT
TRBV5-1,TRBJ2-3,TRBD2,.,CASSLGEGGDTQYF,TGCGCCAGCAGCTTGGGGGAGGGCGGAGATACGCAGTATTTT
TRBV7-2,TRBJ1-2,TRBD1,.,CASSLLRTGGGYTF,TGTGCCAGCAGCTTACTACGGACAGGGGGTGGCTACACCTTC
TRBV5-1,TRBJ2-7,TRBD1,.,CASSLDRGSYEQYF,TGCGCCAGCAGCTTGGACAGGGGGAGCTACGAGCAGTACTTC